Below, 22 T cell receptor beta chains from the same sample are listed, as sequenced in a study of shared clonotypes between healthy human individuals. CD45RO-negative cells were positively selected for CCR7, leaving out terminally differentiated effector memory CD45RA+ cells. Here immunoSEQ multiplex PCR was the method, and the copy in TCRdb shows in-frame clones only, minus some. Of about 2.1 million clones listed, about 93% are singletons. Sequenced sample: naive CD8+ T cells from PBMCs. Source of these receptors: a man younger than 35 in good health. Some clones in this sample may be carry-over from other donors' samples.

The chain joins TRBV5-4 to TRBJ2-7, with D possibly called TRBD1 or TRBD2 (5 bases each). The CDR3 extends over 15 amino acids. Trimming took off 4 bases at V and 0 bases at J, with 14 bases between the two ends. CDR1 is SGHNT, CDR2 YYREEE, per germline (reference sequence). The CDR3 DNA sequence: TGTGCCAGCAGCACGGGAACAGGTAGCTCCTACGAGCAGTACTTC. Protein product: CASSTGTGSSYEQYF.

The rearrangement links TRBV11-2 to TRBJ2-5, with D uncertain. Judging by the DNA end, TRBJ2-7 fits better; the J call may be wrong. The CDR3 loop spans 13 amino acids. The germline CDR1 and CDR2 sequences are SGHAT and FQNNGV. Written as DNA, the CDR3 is TGTGCCAGCAGCTTAGCACTTAGTTACGAGCAGTACTTC. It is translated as CASSLALSYEQYF.

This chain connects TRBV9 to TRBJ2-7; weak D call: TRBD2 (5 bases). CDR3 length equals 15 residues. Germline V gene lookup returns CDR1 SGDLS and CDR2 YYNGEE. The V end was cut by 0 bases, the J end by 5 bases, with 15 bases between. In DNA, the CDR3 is TGTGCCAGCAGCGTAGGGGTGGACTTGGGTGACGAGCAGTACTTC. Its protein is CASSVGVDLGDEQYF.

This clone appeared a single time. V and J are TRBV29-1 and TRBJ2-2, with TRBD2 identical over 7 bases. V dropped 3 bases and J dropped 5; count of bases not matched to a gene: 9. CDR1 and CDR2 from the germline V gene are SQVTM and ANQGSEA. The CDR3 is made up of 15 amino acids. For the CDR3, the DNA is TGCAGCGTTGAGTATGGCGGGAGAGGAACCGGGGAGCTGTTTTTT. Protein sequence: CSVEYGGRGTGELFF.

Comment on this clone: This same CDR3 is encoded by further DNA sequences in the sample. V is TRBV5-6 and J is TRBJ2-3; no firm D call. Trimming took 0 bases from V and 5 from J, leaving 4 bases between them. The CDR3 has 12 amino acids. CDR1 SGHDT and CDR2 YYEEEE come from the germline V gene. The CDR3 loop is CASSLVGDTQYF. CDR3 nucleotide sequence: TGTGCCAGCAGCTTGGTTGGAGATACGCAGTATTTT.

CDR3 region: CASRGDSRHQPQHF. In DNA form, the CDR3 reads TGTGCCTCGAGGGGGGACTCTCGTCATCAGCCCCAGCATTTT. The chain couples TRBV10-3 to TRBJ1-5; TRBD1 is a possible D gene (6 bases). The CDR3 contains 14 residues. Trimming left V 11 bases short and J 5 bases short, with 19 bases between. Germline V gives CDR1 ENHRY, CDR2 SYGVKD.

Here the CDR3 DNA reads TGTGCCAGCGGTGGGGACAGGGGCAGGGATACGCAGTATTTT. This codes for CASGGDRGRDTQYF. The chain joins TRBV19 to TRBJ2-3; 10 bases align to TRBD1. The CDR3 consists of 14 residues. CDR1 and CDR2 from the germline V gene are LNHDA and SQIVND (reference sequence). The V and J ends lost 9 bases and 6 bases, in that order; junction bases with no gene match: 9.

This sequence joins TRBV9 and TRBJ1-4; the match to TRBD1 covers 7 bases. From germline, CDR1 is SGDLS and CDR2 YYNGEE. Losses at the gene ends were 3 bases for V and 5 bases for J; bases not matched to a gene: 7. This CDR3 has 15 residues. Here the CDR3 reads CASSASGTANEKLFF. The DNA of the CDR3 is TGTGCCAGCAGCGCCTCCGGGACAGCGAATGAAAAACTGTTTTTT.

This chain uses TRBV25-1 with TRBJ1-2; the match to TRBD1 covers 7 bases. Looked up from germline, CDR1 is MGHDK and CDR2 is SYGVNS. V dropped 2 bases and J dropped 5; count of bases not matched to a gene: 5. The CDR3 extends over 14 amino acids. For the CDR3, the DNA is TGTGCCAGCAGTGAACGGGGACAGCTTTATGGCTACACCTTC. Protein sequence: CASSERGQLYGYTF.

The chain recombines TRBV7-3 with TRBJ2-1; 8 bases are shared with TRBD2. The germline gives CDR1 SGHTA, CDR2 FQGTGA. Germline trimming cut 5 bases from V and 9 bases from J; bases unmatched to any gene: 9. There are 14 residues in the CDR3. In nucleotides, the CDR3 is TGTGCCAGCAGCGCCAGCGGGAGCGGGGGTGAGCAGTTCTTC. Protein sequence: CASSASGSGGEQFF.

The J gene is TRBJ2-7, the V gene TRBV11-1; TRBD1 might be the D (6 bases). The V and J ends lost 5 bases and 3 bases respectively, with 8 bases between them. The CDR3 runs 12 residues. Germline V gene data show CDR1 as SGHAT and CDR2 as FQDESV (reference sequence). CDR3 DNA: TGTGCCAGCAGCCTGGACAGCTACGAGCAGTACTTC. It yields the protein CASSLDSYEQYF.

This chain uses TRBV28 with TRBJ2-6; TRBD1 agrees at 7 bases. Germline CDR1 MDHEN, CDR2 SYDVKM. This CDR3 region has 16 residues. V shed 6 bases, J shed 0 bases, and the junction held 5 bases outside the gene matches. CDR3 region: CASSPDRASGANVLTF. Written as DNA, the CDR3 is TGTGCCAGCAGCCCTGACAGGGCCTCTGGGGCCAACGTCCTGACTTTC.

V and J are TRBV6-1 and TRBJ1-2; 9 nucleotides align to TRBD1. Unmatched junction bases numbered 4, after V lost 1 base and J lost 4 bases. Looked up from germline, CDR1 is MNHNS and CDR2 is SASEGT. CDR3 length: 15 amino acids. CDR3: CASSEGTGDLYGYTF. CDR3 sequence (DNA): TGTGCCAGCAGTGAAGGGACAGGGGACCTCTATGGCTACACCTTC.

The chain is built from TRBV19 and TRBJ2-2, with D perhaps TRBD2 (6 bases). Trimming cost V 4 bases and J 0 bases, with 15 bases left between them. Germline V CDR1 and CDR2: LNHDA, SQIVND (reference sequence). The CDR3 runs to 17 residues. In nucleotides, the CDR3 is TGTGCCAGTAGTACTCCCTCGGGACTTTCGAACACCGGGGAGCTGTTTTTT. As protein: CASSTPSGLSNTGELFF.

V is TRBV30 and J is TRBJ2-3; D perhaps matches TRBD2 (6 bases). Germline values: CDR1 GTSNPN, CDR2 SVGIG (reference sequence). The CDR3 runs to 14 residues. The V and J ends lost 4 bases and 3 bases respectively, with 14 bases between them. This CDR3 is CAWIYGSGTDTQYF. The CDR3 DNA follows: TGTGCCTGGATATACGGGAGTGGGACAGATACGCAGTATTTT. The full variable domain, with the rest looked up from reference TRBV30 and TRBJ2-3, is SQTIHQWPATLVQPVGSPLSLECTVEGTSNPNLYWYRQAAGRGLQLLFYSVGIGQISSEVPQNLSASRPQDRQFILSSKKLLLSDSGFYLCAWIYGSGTDTQYFGPGTRLTVL.

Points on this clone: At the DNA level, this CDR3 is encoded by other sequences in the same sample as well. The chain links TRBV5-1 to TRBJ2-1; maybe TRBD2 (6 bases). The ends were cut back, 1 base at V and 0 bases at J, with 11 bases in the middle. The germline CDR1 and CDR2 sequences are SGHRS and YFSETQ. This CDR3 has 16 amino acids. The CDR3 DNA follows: TGCGCCAGCAGCTTGACCGGGAGAAGCTCCTACAATGAGCAGTTCTTC. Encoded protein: CASSLTGRSSYNEQFF.

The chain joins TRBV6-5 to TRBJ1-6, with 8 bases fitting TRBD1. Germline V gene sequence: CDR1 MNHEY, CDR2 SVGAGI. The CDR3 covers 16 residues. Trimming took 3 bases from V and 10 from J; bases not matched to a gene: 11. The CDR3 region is CASSYDISGGRSPLHF. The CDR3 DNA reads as TGTGCCAGCAGTTATGACATATCAGGGGGCAGGTCACCCCTCCACTTT.

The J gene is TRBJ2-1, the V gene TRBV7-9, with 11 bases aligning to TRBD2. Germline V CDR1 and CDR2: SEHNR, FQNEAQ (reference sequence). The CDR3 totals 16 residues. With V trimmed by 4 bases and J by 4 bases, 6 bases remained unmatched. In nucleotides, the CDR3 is TGTGCCAGCAGCTCCGGGGGACTAGCGGTTTACAATGAGCAGTTCTTC. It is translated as CASSSGGLAVYNEQFF.

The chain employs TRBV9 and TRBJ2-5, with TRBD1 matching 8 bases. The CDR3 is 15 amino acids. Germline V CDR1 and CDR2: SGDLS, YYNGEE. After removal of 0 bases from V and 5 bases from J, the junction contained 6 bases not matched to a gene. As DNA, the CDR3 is TGTGCCAGCAGCGTAGGGGACAGGAGGTACGAGACCCAGTACTTC. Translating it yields CASSVGDRRYETQYF.

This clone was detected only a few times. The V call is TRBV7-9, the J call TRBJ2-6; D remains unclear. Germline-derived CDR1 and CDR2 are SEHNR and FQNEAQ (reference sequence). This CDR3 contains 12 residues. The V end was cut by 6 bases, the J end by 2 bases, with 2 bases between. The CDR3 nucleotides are TGTGCCAGCAGTACTGGGGCCAACGTCCTGACTTTC. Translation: CASSTGANVLTF.

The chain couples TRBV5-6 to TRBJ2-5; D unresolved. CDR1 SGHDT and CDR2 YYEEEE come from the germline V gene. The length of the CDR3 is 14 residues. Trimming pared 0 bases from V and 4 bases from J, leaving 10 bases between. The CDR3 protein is CASSLGLGVETQYF. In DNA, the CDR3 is TGTGCCAGCAGCTTGGGCCTAGGAGTAGAGACCCAGTACTTC.

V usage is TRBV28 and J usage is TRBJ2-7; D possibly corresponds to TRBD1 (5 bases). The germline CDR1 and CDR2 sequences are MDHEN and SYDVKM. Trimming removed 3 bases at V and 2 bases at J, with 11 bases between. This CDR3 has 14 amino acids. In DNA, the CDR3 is TGTGCCAGCAGTTTCGAACAGGCCGCCTACGAGCAGTACTTC. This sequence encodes CASSFEQAAYEQYF.